These 31 T cell receptor beta chains share one sample of origin, sequenced in a study of blood T cell repertoires in COVID-19. Measured with immunoSEQ multiplex PCR; TCRdb has only the in-frame clones, and not every one. The data contain around 94,000 clones, around 86% of them singletons. Source material: peripheral blood. These receptor sequences come from a man aged 50 or older with active or convalescent COVID-19.

In this sample, this clone turned up a few times. V is TRBV6-2 or TRBV6-3 and J is TRBJ1-2, with 7 bases fitting TRBD1. Per the germline V gene, CDR1 is MNHEY and CDR2 is SVGEGT. Trimming took 5 bases from V and 3 from J; bases not matched to a gene: 3. The CDR3 is 13 residues long. CDR3 in amino acids: CASSNRGDYGYTF. Here the CDR3 DNA reads TGTGCCAGCAGTAACAGGGGAGACTATGGCTACACCTTC.

This chain connects TRBV2 to TRBJ1-5; TRBD1 agrees at 9 bases. This CDR3 is built from 15 residues. Losses at the gene ends were 7 bases for V and 1 base for J; bases not matched to a gene: 5. Germline V gene sequence: CDR1 SNHLY, CDR2 FYNNEI. The CDR3 region is CASTVQGASNQPQHF. CDR3 DNA: TGTGCCAGCACAGTACAGGGGGCGAGCAATCAGCCCCAGCATTTT.

The chain is built from TRBV19 and TRBJ2-1; 7 nucleotides agree with TRBD1. Germline trimming cut 4 bases from V and 2 bases from J; bases unmatched to any gene: 2. Germline V gives CDR1 LNHDA, CDR2 SQIVND (reference sequence). This CDR3 region has 14 residues. The CDR3 protein is CASSRQGPYNEQFF. The CDR3 region has the DNA TGTGCCAGTAGTAGACAGGGTCCCTACAATGAGCAGTTCTTC.

The genes are TRBV6-2 or TRBV6-3 and TRBJ2-7, with a possible D match to TRBD2 (6 bases). This CDR3 spans 15 amino acids. Germline V gene data show CDR1 as MNHEY and CDR2 as SVGEGT. V lost 4 bases to trimming and J lost 0 bases, with 13 bases between them. The DNA of the CDR3 is TGTGCCAGCAGTTTACAGCGGGTTCCCTCCTACGAGCAGTACTTC. Translating gives CASSLQRVPSYEQYF.

This chain joins TRBV28 and TRBJ1-4, with D hard to call. Germline V CDR1 and CDR2: MDHEN, SYDVKM. The CDR3 is 13 amino acids. Deletions cut 5 bases from V and 5 bases from J, with 9 bases between. The CDR3 spells CASSENGNEKLFF. The CDR3 DNA is TGTGCCAGCAGTGAAAATGGCAATGAAAAACTGTTTTTT.

This clone came up a few times. CDR3 region: CATSLRSGGIETQYF. Here the CDR3 DNA reads TGTGCCACCAGCCTGCGATCGGGGGGAATAGAGACCCAGTACTTC. The V call is TRBV15, the J call TRBJ2-5, with 7 nucleotides matching TRBD2. The J segment lost 4 bases and the V segment lost 5 bases, leaving 10 bases of the junction unmatched. The length of the CDR3 is 15 residues. Looked up from germline, CDR1 is LNHNV and CDR2 is YYDKDF (reference sequence).

The rearrangement joins TRBV5-1 to TRBJ1-1; TRBD1 is a possible D gene (6 bases). Germline assignment: CDR1 SGHRS and CDR2 YFSETQ. This CDR3 comprises 13 residues. V was cut by 6 bases and J by 2 bases, with 11 bases left in between. This CDR3 is CASNGGLNTEAFF. The CDR3, as DNA: TGCGCCAGCAATGGGGGCCTTAACACTGAAGCTTTCTTT. The full variable domain, with the rest looked up from reference TRBV5-1 and TRBJ1-1, is KAGVTQTPRYLIKTRGQQVTLSCSPISGHRSVSWYQQTPGQGLQFLFEYFSETQRNKGNFPGRFSGRQFSNSRSEMNVSTLELGDSALYLCASNGGLNTEAFFGQGTRLTVV.

The chain couples TRBV3-1 (or the pseudogene TRBV3-2) to TRBJ2-5; 7 bases fit TRBD2. V lost 4 bases, J lost 5 bases, and 4 bases stayed unmatched. The CDR3 has 13 residues. Per germline, CDR1 LGHDT and CDR2 YNNKEL (reference sequence). The CDR3 here is CASSRRGGETQYF. The DNA for the CDR3 is TGTGCCAGCAGCCGTCGGGGAGGGGAGACCCAGTACTTC.

The chain uses TRBV5-1 and TRBJ2-7; TRBD1 matches 7 bases. J was trimmed by 1 base and V by 0 bases; bases with no gene match: 4. The CDR3 is 15 residues long. Germline CDR1 is SGHRS and CDR2 is YFSETQ. CDR3 sequence: CASSLAGTDSYEQYF. In DNA form, the CDR3 reads TGCGCCAGCAGCTTGGCCGGGACAGATTCCTACGAGCAGTACTTC.

The chain employs TRBV9 and TRBJ1-1; no definite D call. V dropped 4 bases and J dropped 8 bases, with 9 bases sitting between them. Germline lookup yields CDR1 SGDLS and CDR2 YYNGEE. The length of the CDR3 is 11 residues. CDR3 DNA sequence: TGTGCCAGCAGCCCGCGGAAGGAAGCTTTCTTT. Its protein product is CASSPRKEAFF.

The chain links TRBV7-2 to TRBJ2-5; 8 bases are a match to TRBD2. This CDR3 spans 15 amino acids. Germline assignment: CDR1 SGHTA and CDR2 FQGNSA. J gave up 1 base and V 3 bases, and 4 bases lay outside the gene matches. CDR3 amino acids: CASSLGLGFQETQYF. Written as DNA, the CDR3 is TGTGCCAGCAGCTTGGGACTAGGCTTCCAAGAGACCCAGTACTTC.

The chain links TRBV28 to TRBJ1-2, with unresolved D. The CDR3 spans 16 residues. Looked up from germline, CDR1 is MDHEN and CDR2 is SYDVKM. V lost 3 bases and J 0 bases, leaving 14 bases between the germline ends. The CDR3 DNA reads TGTGCCAGCAGTTTCCCCGTGGTGAGCCCTAACTATGGCTACACCTTC. Its translation: CASSFPVVSPNYGYTF.

CDR3 amino acids: CASSQRTGEYEKLFF. The DNA for the CDR3 is TGTGCCAGCAGCCAGAGGACAGGGGAGTATGAAAAACTGTTTTTT. The rearrangement uses TRBV14 and TRBJ1-4; 9 nucleotides align to TRBD1. This CDR3 region has 15 residues. The V segment lost 3 bases and the J segment 6 bases; nucleotides outside the gene matches: 5. Germline lookup yields CDR1 SGHDN and CDR2 FVKESK.

V is TRBV7-2 and J is TRBJ2-7; 7 nucleotides match TRBD1. CDR1 and CDR2 from the germline V gene are SGHTA and FQGNSA. The V and J ends lost 3 bases and 0 bases, in that order; junction bases with no gene match: 2. The CDR3 is 14 residues long. DNA for the CDR3: TGTGCCAGCAGCTTGACAGGGACCTCCTACGAGCAGTACTTC. Translation: CASSLTGTSYEQYF.

This sequence joins TRBV7-2 and TRBJ2-5, with D tentatively TRBD2 (6 bases). The germline gives CDR1 SGHTA, CDR2 FQGNSA. The V end lost 3 bases, the J end lost 2 bases, and 13 bases lay between the germline ends. This CDR3 spans 15 amino acids. The CDR3 here is CASSFSGTLQETQYF. CDR3 bases: TGTGCCAGCAGCTTCTCCGGGACTTTACAAGAGACCCAGTACTTC.

This clone was counted between two and nine times. The chain combines TRBV3-1 (or the pseudogene TRBV3-2) with TRBJ1-6; 11 positions match TRBD1. Germline CDR1 LGHDT, CDR2 YNNKEL (reference sequence). This CDR3 has 16 amino acids. Trimming at V came to 0 bases and at J to 6 bases, leaving 1 base not matched to a gene. The CDR3 region is CASSQDGTGGNSPLHF. Written as DNA, the CDR3 is TGTGCCAGCAGCCAAGATGGGACAGGGGGTAATTCACCCCTCCACTTT.

The chain uses TRBV5-1 and TRBJ1-3; D is perhaps TRBD1 (5 bases). V was cut by 4 bases and J by 0 bases, with 14 bases left in between. Per germline, CDR1 SGHRS and CDR2 YFSETQ. The CDR3 is 16 residues long. CDR3 DNA sequence: TGCGCCAGCAGCCCCGGAGGGGCCCACTCTGGAAACACCATATATTTT. This sequence encodes CASSPGGAHSGNTIYF.

CDR3 DNA: TGTGCCAGCAGTTACTCGTCGGTCACAGATACGCAGTATTTT. The encoded protein is CASSYSSVTDTQYF. The chain carries TRBV6-5 and TRBJ2-3; D call uncertain. Germline CDR1 and CDR2: MNHEY and SVGAGI. The CDR3 is 14 residues long. Trimming left V 0 bases short and J 2 bases short, with 6 bases between.

V gene TRBV5-5 combines with J gene TRBJ2-6, with TRBD1 matching 7 bases. This CDR3 has 15 residues. Germline CDR1 reads SGHKS; CDR2 reads YYEKEE (reference sequence). V was clipped by 8 bases and J by 0 bases; unmatched bases: 5. CDR3 loop: CASQTGPSGANVLTF. The CDR3 nucleotides are TGTGCCAGTCAGACAGGGCCCTCTGGGGCCAACGTCCTGACTTTC.

V gene TRBV7-6 combines with J gene TRBJ1-1; no clear D. Between the trimmed V and J ends, which lost 5 bases and 2 bases, there was a span of 9 bases. Germline V CDR1 and CDR2: SGHVS, FNYEAQ. The CDR3 consists of 13 residues. The CDR3 DNA reads TGTGCCAGCAGCCCCGGGTATAACACTGAAGCTTTCTTT. Protein product: CASSPGYNTEAFF.

This chain joins TRBV5-6 and TRBJ2-6, with D unresolved. The V gene's germline CDR1 is SGHDT and CDR2 YYEEEE. V was shortened by 3 bases and J by 5 bases, with 9 bases between the two germline ends. The CDR3 has 14 residues. CDR3 DNA: TGTGCCAGCAGCTCCCCTCTTCGGGCCAACGTCCTGACTTTC. Its translation is CASSSPLRANVLTF.

The chain employs TRBV5-1 and TRBJ2-7; possibly TRBD1 for D (6 bases). Germline-derived CDR1 and CDR2 are SGHRS and YFSETQ. V was trimmed by 2 bases and J by 0 bases, leaving 9 bases between them. This CDR3 has 14 amino acids. CDR3 loop: CASSFGQSSYEQYF. The CDR3 nucleotides are TGCGCCAGCAGCTTCGGACAGAGCTCCTACGAGCAGTACTTC.

The CDR3 reads CAWSGWEGGAGWTQYF. CDR3 DNA: TGTGCCTGGAGTGGCTGGGAGGGGGGGGCCGGTTGGACCCAGTACTTC. The rearrangement joins TRBV30 to TRBJ2-5, with D perhaps matching TRBD2 (7 bases). V gave up 1 base and J gave up 7 bases, with 22 bases separating them. The germline gives CDR1 GTSNPN, CDR2 SVGIG (reference sequence). The CDR3 totals 16 residues. Filled out from reference TRBV30 and TRBJ2-5, the complete variable domain reads SQTIHQWPATLVQPVGSPLSLECTVEGTSNPNLYWYRQAAGRGLQLLFYSVGIGQISSEVPQNLSASRPQDRQFILSSKKLLLSDSGFYLCAWSGWEGGAGWTQYFGPGTRLLVL.

This chain uses TRBV10-3 with TRBJ2-3, with 9 bases aligning to TRBD2. This CDR3 spans 14 amino acids. V shed 9 bases, J shed 0 bases, and the junction held 4 bases outside the gene matches. Germline loops: CDR1 ENHRY, CDR2 SYGVKD. The CDR3 region is CAMGGGASTDTQYF. DNA of the CDR3: TGTGCCATGGGCGGGGGGGCTAGCACAGATACGCAGTATTTT.

The chain joins TRBV15 to TRBJ2-6, with D uncertain. Germline assignment: CDR1 LNHNV and CDR2 YYDKDF (reference sequence). The CDR3 has 17 amino acids. The germline V and J ends were trimmed by 4 bases and 4 bases, with 17 bases remaining between them. The CDR3 DNA follows: TGTGCCACCAGCACTCTCGGGTGGGTGGCCGGGGCCAACGTCCTGACTTTC. Protein: CATSTLGWVAGANVLTF.

Worth noting for this clone: Relative to the germline gene, one junction end is altered; a read error may explain this. Other DNA sequences in the sample encode the same CDR3. The rearrangement uses TRBV15 and TRBJ1-1; a possible D gene is TRBD1 (5 bases). The CDR3 runs 13 residues. CDR1 is LNHNV, CDR2 YYDKDF, per germline (reference sequence). Here the CDR3 reads CATSRDGGTEAFF. In DNA, the CDR3 is TGTGCCACCAGCCGAGACGGGGGTACTGAAGCTTTCTTT.

The chain employs TRBV7-6 and TRBJ1-1; 7 bases line up with TRBD1. Germline V gives CDR1 SGHVS, CDR2 FNYEAQ. The J segment lost 1 base and the V segment lost 4 bases, leaving 6 bases of the junction unmatched. This CDR3 contains 15 residues. The CDR3 nucleotides are TGTGCCAGCAGCTCCAGACAGGGTGGGAACACTGAAGCTTTCTTT. It translates to CASSSRQGGNTEAFF.

The rearrangement uses TRBV6-5 and TRBJ2-7; TRBD1 might be the D (6 bases). Germline V lookup: CDR1 MNHEY, CDR2 SVGAGI. This CDR3 has 15 amino acids. Trimming removed 4 bases at V and 4 bases at J, with 17 bases between. For the CDR3, the DNA is TGTGCCAGCAGTTCGTCCCGGACAGCAGTGTACGAGCAGTACTTC. Translated, it gives CASSSSRTAVYEQYF.

The chain joins TRBV30 to TRBJ1-5, with D possibly matching TRBD1 (5 bases). The CDR3 is 12 residues long. V lost 1 base and J lost 14, with 15 bases in between. Looked up from germline, CDR1 is GTSNPN and CDR2 is SVGIG (reference sequence). As DNA, the CDR3 is TGTGCCTGGAGTGCCCCGGGGGGGGTTAAGCATTTT. This translates into CAWSAPGGVKHF.

This clone was seen a few times. The V call is TRBV28, the J call TRBJ1-4; TRBD1 matches at 8 bases. Germline assignment: CDR1 MDHEN and CDR2 SYDVKM. The CDR3 is 16 amino acids. The junction had 9 bases not matched to a gene; V was cut back by 5 bases and J by 4 bases. This CDR3 is CASSRTTGGGNEKLFF. The CDR3, as DNA: TGTGCCAGCAGTCGCACCACAGGGGGGGGTAATGAAAAACTGTTTTTT.

CDR3 loop: CASSPTRDSGANVLTF. CDR3 nucleotide sequence: TGTGCCAGCAGCCCCACTCGGGACTCTGGGGCCAACGTCCTGACTTTC. The rearrangement joins TRBV5-8 to TRBJ2-6, with a tentative D call TRBD2 (5 bases). This CDR3 has 16 amino acids. Trimming stripped 4 bases from V and 0 bases from J, with 11 bases between. Germline V gene lookup returns CDR1 SGHTS and CDR2 YDEGEE.